This T cell receptor beta chain was documented in a study of T-cell reconstitution after alpha-beta-depleted transplantation in children. Study findings and constraints: By about two months after transplant, alpha-beta T cells reportedly arose from several hundred graft clones that had expanded. Surviving thymic progenitors and recipient T cells were the source of high TCRbeta diversity at day 60 in some patients. A year had passed since transplant, and T-cell counts and diversity by then came mostly from newly produced T cells.

A library of TCRbeta sequences, prepared with unique molecular identifiers, was generated. TCRdb processed the PCR reads anew with MiXCR; each CDR3 protein has one entry. The sample has 140,000 or so distinct CDR3 sequences; around 9% are singletons. This clonotype has ten or more counts. The antigen is unknown. The CDR3 is 15 residues long. Deletions cut 2 bases from V and 2 bases from J, with 10 bases between. CDR1 is SEHNR and CDR2 is FQNEAQ in the germline V gene (reference sequence). The sample here was PBMCs, mostly from graft donor cells, taken 180 days after TCRalphabeta/CD19-depleted stem cell transplant. The source is a female patient aged 2-9 years who had a stem cell transplant for congenital amegakaryocytic thrombocytopenia, so the T cells may come from the graft donor. This chain joins TRBV7-9 and TRBJ2-1, with D hard to call. The CDR3 bases are TGTGCCAGCAGCTTACCGTGGCGCGCCTACAATGAGCAGTTCTTC. This sequence encodes CASSLPWRAYNEQFF.